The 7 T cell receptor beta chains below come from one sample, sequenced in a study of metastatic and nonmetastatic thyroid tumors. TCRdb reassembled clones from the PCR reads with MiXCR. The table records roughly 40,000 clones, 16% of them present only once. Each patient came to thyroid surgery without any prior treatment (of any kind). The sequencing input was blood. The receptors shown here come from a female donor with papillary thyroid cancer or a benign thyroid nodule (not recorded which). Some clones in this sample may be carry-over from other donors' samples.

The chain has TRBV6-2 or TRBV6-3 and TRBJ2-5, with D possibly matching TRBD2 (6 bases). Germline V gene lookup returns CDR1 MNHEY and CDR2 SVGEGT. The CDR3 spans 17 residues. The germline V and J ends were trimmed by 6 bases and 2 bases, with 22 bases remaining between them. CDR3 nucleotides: TGTGCCAGCAGCAGTGGGGGGAATAGCGGACTTCAAGAGACCCAGTACTTC. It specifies CASSSGGNSGLQETQYF.

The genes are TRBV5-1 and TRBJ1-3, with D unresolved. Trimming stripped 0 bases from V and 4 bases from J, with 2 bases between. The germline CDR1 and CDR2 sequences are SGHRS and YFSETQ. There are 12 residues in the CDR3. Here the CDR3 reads CASSLEGNTIYF. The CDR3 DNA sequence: TGCGCCAGCAGCTTGGAAGGAAACACCATATATTTT.

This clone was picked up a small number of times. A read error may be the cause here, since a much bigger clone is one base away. The CDR3 DNA is TGTGCCAGCAGCCAAGATTGGGTCGCTGAAGCTTTCTTT. Protein product: CASSQDWVAEAFF. The chain joins TRBV6-1 to TRBJ1-1; the D is unclear. Germline lookup yields CDR1 MNHNS and CDR2 SASEGT. V was shortened by 6 bases and J by 6 bases, with 14 bases between the two germline ends. CDR3 length equals 13 residues.

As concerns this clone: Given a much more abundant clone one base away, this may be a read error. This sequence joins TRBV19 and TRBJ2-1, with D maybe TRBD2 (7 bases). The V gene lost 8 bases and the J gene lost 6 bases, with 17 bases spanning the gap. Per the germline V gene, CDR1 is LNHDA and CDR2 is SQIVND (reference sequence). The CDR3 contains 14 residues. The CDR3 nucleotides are TGTGCCAGTGCGGGGGCGGAAGTACGCAATGAGCAGTTCTTC. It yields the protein CASAGAEVRNEQFF. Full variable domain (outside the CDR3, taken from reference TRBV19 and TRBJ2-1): DGGITQSPKYLFRKEGQNVTLSCEQNLNHDAMYWYRQDPGQGLRLIYYSQIVNDFQKGDIAEGYSVSREKKESFPLTVTSAQKNPTAFYLCASAGAEVRNEQFFGPGTRLTVL.

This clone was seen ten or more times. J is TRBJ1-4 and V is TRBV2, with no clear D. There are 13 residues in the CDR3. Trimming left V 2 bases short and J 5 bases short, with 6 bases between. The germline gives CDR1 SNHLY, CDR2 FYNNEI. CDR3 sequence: CASSELLNEKLFF. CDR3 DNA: TGTGCCAGCAGTGAACTCCTCAATGAAAAACTGTTTTTT. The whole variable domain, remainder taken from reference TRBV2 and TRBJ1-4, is EPEVTQTPSHQVTQMGQEVILRCVPISNHLYFYWYRQILGQKVEFLVSFYNNEISEKSEIFDDQFSVERPDGSNFTLKIRSTKLEDSAMYFCASSELLNEKLFFGSGTQLSVL.

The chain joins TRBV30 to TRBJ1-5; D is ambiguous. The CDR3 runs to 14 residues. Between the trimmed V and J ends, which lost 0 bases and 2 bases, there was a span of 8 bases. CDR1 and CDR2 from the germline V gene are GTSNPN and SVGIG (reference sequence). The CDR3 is CAWSVHGGNQPQHF. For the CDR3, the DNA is TGTGCCTGGAGTGTACACGGTGGCAATCAGCCCCAGCATTTT.

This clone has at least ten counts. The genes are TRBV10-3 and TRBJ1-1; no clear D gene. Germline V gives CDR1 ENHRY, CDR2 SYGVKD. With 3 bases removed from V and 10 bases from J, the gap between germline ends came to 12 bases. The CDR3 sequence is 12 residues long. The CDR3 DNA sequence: TGTGCCATCAGTGATGGAAACGGAGGAGCTTTCTTT. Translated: CAISDGNGGAFF.